This T cell receptor beta chain was sequenced for a study of monozygotic twins with inflammatory bowel disease. Someone took an approximately 2.4 ml blood sample from each of the donors. Points from the study as a whole: Reduced clonotype sharing with other individuals was observed in IBD patients relative to healthy twins, especially with disease activity. TCRbeta inverse Simpson diversity was decreased in IBD patients versus healthy co-twins.

Template switching incorporated UMIs with a 6-nucleotide sample barcode. TCRdb re-called the 5' RACE reads; one entry per CDR3 protein, DNA not given. This listing includes roughly 330,000 distinct CDR3 sequences. Germline CDR1 reads MDHEN; CDR2 reads SYDVKM. The CDR3 runs to 15 residues. As concerns this clonotype: Antigen unknown.

This clonotype was obtained from a human donor with ulcerative colitis or Crohn's disease, or a healthy co-twin of an affected twin (not recorded which). This chain connects TRBV28 to TRBJ2-1; the TRBD1 assignment by TCRdb is unverifiable without DNA. Sequencing was done on a sample of blood. This CDR3 reads CASSFPGSSYNEQFF.